The 14 T cell receptor beta chains listed next were all sequenced from one sample in a study of CD8 T cells in Susac syndrome. Random-hexamer reverse transcription was applied to about 0.5 to 1 ug RNA. Via MiXCR, TCRdb re-called the immunoSEQ multiplex PCR reads, giving one row per CDR3 protein. Among 65,000 to 100,000 distinct CDR3 sequences, approximately 96% were seen once, and the ten largest hold about 0.39%. Sequencing was carried out using CD8+ T cells from PBMCs. Receptors were obtained from a human donor with Susac syndrome.

The rearrangement joins TRBV24-1 to TRBJ2-1; 7 nucleotides line up with TRBD1. The J segment lost 0 bases and the V segment lost 4 bases, leaving 5 bases of the junction unmatched. Germline CDR1 reads KGHDR; CDR2 reads SFDVKD. This CDR3 is 16 amino acids long. The CDR3 loop reads CATSESGQSSYNEQFF. The CDR3 nucleotides read TGTGCCACCAGTGAATCGGGACAGAGCTCCTACAATGAGCAGTTCTTC.

The V call is TRBV29-1, the J call TRBJ1-3; D gene unclear. CDR3 size: 12 residues. V lost 1 base and J 7 bases, leaving 8 bases between the germline ends. The germline V gene has CDR1 SQVTM and CDR2 ANQGSEA. Here the CDR3 DNA reads TGCAGCGTTGAAGGTCGGTGGAACACCATATATTTT. Encoded protein: CSVEGRWNTIYF.

The V and J genes are TRBV15 and TRBJ1-3; D is uncertain. Germline V gene sequence: CDR1 LNHNV, CDR2 YYDKDF (reference sequence). Between the trimmed V and J ends, which lost 0 bases and 2 bases, there was a span of 8 bases. This CDR3 spans 15 amino acids. CDR3 region: CATSRDRDPGNTIYF. For the CDR3, the DNA is TGTGCCACCAGCAGAGATCGCGATCCTGGAAACACCATATATTTT.

This clonotype was counted once. The chain carries TRBV28 and TRBJ2-3; the match to TRBD2 covers 7 bases. Germline values: CDR1 MDHEN, CDR2 SYDVKM. V lost 5 bases and J lost 5; bases outside the gene matches: 7. This CDR3 comprises 14 residues. For the CDR3, the DNA is TGTGCCAGCAGTCTCGGCGGGGGTGTAGATACGCAGTATTTT. Translation: CASSLGGGVDTQYF. The whole variable domain, remainder taken from reference TRBV28 and TRBJ2-3, is DVKVTQSSRYLVKRTGEKVFLECVQDMDHENMFWYRQDPGLGLRLIYFSYDVKMKEKGDIPEGYSVSREKKERFSLILESASTNQTSMYLCASSLGGGVDTQYFGPGTRLTVL.

The chain has TRBV7-3 and TRBJ2-7; 9 positions agree with TRBD2. The V gene's germline CDR1 is SGHTA and CDR2 FQGTGA. V shed 3 bases and J 3 bases; nucleotides not matched to a gene: 3. The CDR3 extends over 14 amino acids. This chain's CDR3 is CASSLTSGDYEQYF. CDR3 bases: TGTGCCAGCAGCTTGACTAGCGGAGACTACGAGCAGTACTTC.

CDR3 loop: CASSFFDTTNPEIGYTF. CDR3 in DNA: TGTGCCAGCAGTTTTTTCGATACAACCAATCCCGAAATCGGCTACACCTTC. The chain joins TRBV28 to TRBJ1-2; no clear D gene. The CDR3 length is 17 residues. Trimming shortened V by 3 bases and J by 8 bases, and 25 bases separated the two germline ends. CDR1 is MDHEN, CDR2 SYDVKM, per germline.

This rearrangement joins TRBV21-1 to TRBJ2-2; the tabulated D call, TRBD1, remains unverified against the DNA. TRBV21-1 is given as a pseudogene. The CDR3 is 19 amino acids. This CDR3 reads CASSKVGGEGDTNTGELFF. Here the CDR3 DNA reads TGTGCCAGCAGCAAAGTCGGTGGGGAAGGGGATACGAACACCGGGGAGCTGTTTTTT.

The chain carries TRBV5-4 and TRBJ2-3; D might be TRBD1 or TRBD2, each matching 5 bases. The CDR3 runs 12 residues. V lost 7 bases, J lost 2 bases, and 8 bases lay in between. Germline V CDR1 and CDR2: SGHNT, YYREEE (reference sequence). The CDR3 coding sequence is TGTGCCAGCCGGGACGTCACAGATACGCAGTATTTT. Translation gives CASRDVTDTQYF.

This chain connects TRBV7-9 to TRBJ2-7; the D is unclear. V dropped 4 bases and J dropped 2 bases, with 9 bases sitting between them. CDR3 length equals 13 residues. Germline CDR1 and CDR2: SEHNR and FQNEAQ (reference sequence). Here the CDR3 DNA reads TGTGCCAGCAGCTCCAGGCCGCCCTACGAGCAGTACTTC. Its translation: CASSSRPPYEQYF.

The J gene is TRBJ2-5, the V gene TRBV24-1; TRBD2 agrees at 11 bases. This CDR3 is 16 amino acids long. Per the germline V gene, CDR1 is KGHDR and CDR2 is SFDVKD. The trim removed 6 bases at V and 0 bases at J, leaving 5 bases unmatched. CDR3 in amino acids: CATSPGTSGNQETQYF. The CDR3 DNA follows: TGTGCCACCAGTCCCGGGACTAGCGGAAACCAAGAGACCCAGTACTTC.

The chain has TRBV24-1 and TRBJ2-1; 8 nucleotides align to TRBD1. V was pared by 2 bases and J by 7 bases, with 6 bases of the junction left unmatched. CDR3 length: 15 amino acids. CDR1 is KGHDR, CDR2 SFDVKD, per germline. CDR3 residues: CATSDSGGLWNEQFF. Written as DNA, the CDR3 is TGTGCCACCAGTGATTCAGGGGGCCTCTGGAATGAGCAGTTCTTC.

V usage is TRBV25-1 and J usage is TRBJ2-5; D is ambiguous. Germline V gene lookup returns CDR1 MGHDK and CDR2 SYGVNS. The CDR3 length is 13 residues. V was trimmed by 6 bases and J by 2 bases, leaving 10 bases between them. CDR3 nucleotides: TGTGCCAGCAGCCCTCGGATGCAAGAGACCCAGTACTTC. It is translated as CASSPRMQETQYF. The full variable domain, in which reference TRBV25-1 and TRBJ2-5 provide the parts outside the CDR3, is EADIYQTPRYLVIGTGKKITLECSQTMGHDKMYWYQQDPGMELHLIHYSYGVNSTEKGDLSSESTVSRIRTEHFPLTLESARPSHTSQYLCASSPRMQETQYFGPGTRLLVL.

The chain combines TRBV7-3 with TRBJ1-3; perhaps TRBD1 as D (6 bases). The CDR3 is 15 residues long. The germline CDR1 and CDR2 sequences are SGHTA and FQGTGA. V was trimmed by 5 bases and J by 0 bases, leaving 11 bases between them. CDR3 region: CASSKQGSSGNTIYF. The CDR3 DNA reads as TGTGCCAGCAGCAAACAGGGTAGCTCTGGAAACACCATATATTTT.

V usage is TRBV13 and J usage is TRBJ1-5; no firm D call. V dropped 1 base and J dropped 10 bases, with 8 bases sitting between them. The germline V gene has CDR1 PRHDT and CDR2 FYEKMQ (reference sequence). The CDR3 spans 12 residues. CDR3 sequence reads: CASSLEGGPQHF. The CDR3 region has the DNA TGTGCCAGCAGCTTAGAGGGAGGACCCCAGCATTTT.